The 27 T cell receptor beta chains listed next were all sequenced from one sample in a study of Graves' ophthalmopathy and Graves' hyperthyroidism. Beta-chain TCR CDR3 regions were amplified from RNA transcripts. Second-round multiplex PCR followed a first-round RT-PCR using HTBI primers. One entry per CDR3 protein results from TCRdb running MiXCR on the multiplex PCR reads. Of approximately 1.2 million distinct CDR3 sequences listed, about two fifths are singletons. The sequenced sample consisted of peripheral blood or thyroid tissue (not recorded which). The origin of the receptors is an adult man with Graves' hyperthyroidism.

The V and J genes are TRBV10-2 and TRBJ2-7, with 11 bases lining up with TRBD1. There are 16 residues in the CDR3. CDR1 is WSHSY, CDR2 SAAADI, per germline. The trim removed 4 bases at V and 4 bases at J, leaving 9 bases unmatched. The CDR3 spells CASSGTRTGGLYEQYF. CDR3 bases: TGCGCCAGCAGTGGAACGAGGACAGGGGGCTTATACGAGCAGTACTTC.

Turning to this clonotype: One end of the junction varies from germline; a read error may be responsible. This chain links TRBV20-1 with TRBJ2-7; 7 bases map to TRBD1. Germline CDR1 is DFQATT and CDR2 is SNEGSKA (reference sequence). The CDR3 consists of 15 residues. The CDR3 protein is CAWRRTTGSSYEQYF. The CDR3 DNA sequence: TGTGCCTGGAGACGCACGACAGGGAGCTCCTACGAGCAGTACTTC.

Comments on this clonotype: A much larger clone lies a single base off, so this may be a read error. The J gene is TRBJ2-2, the V gene TRBV19; D gene unclear. The CDR3 totals 14 residues. CDR1 is LNHDA and CDR2 is SQIVND in the germline V gene (reference sequence). Trimming shortened V by 4 bases and J by 2 bases, and 8 bases separated the two germline ends. The CDR3 region is CASSTAANTGELFF. The CDR3 DNA reads as TGTGCCAGTAGTACTGCTGCAAACACCGGGGAGCTGTTTTTT.

The rearrangement uses TRBV10-3 and TRBJ2-3, with 11 bases matching TRBD2. CDR1 and CDR2 (germline): ENHRY, SYGVKD. CDR3 size: 15 residues. The V and J ends lost 5 bases and 2 bases, in that order; junction bases with no gene match: 3. Written as DNA, the CDR3 is TGTGCCATCAGTCAGACTAGCGGGAACACAGATACGCAGTATTTT. Translation: CAISQTSGNTDTQYF.

The chain couples TRBV19 to TRBJ1-4; D may be TRBD1 (5 bases). The V gene lost 5 bases and the J gene lost 4 bases, with 17 bases spanning the gap. Germline values: CDR1 LNHDA, CDR2 SQIVND (reference sequence). The CDR3 extends over 16 amino acids. The CDR3 is CASSPRPGRNNEKLFF. The CDR3 DNA reads as TGTGCCAGTAGTCCCCGACCGGGACGGAATAATGAAAAACTGTTTTTT.

There are a few counts of this clonotype. This sequence joins TRBV29-1 and TRBJ1-1, with TRBD1 identical over 12 bases. Germline trimming cut 1 base from V and 5 bases from J; bases unmatched to any gene: 5. The CDR3 consists of 15 residues. The germline V gene has CDR1 SQVTM and CDR2 ANQGSEA. The CDR3 DNA reads as TGCAGCGTTGAAGGGGACAGGGGGCGTGAGACTGAAGCTTTCTTT. Translating it yields CSVEGDRGRETEAFF.

This clonotype was counted many times. This chain uses TRBV20-1 with TRBJ1-5; D is unresolved. V dropped 5 bases and J dropped 6 bases, with 14 bases sitting between them. The germline CDR1 and CDR2 sequences are DFQATT and SNEGSKA (reference sequence). The CDR3 loop spans 13 amino acids. The CDR3 nucleotides are TGCAGTGCTCAGACCGGGGTCCGTCAGCCCCAGCATTTT. This gives the protein CSAQTGVRQPQHF.

The V and J genes are TRBV19 and TRBJ1-5, with 8 bases fitting TRBD1. The V and J ends lost 4 bases and 5 bases, in that order; junction bases with no gene match: 7. Germline assignment: CDR1 LNHDA and CDR2 SQIVND (reference sequence). CDR3 length: 15 residues. The CDR3 sequence: CASSTYRTGHQPQHF. CDR3 nucleotides: TGTGCCAGTAGTACCTACCGGACAGGGCATCAGCCCCAGCATTTT.

The genes are TRBV7-9 and TRBJ1-5; D unclear. V shed 8 bases and J shed 3 bases, with 11 bases lying between them. The germline CDR1 and CDR2 sequences are SEHNR and FQNEAQ (reference sequence). This CDR3 is 13 amino acids long. DNA of the CDR3: TGTGCCAGCGCCCCAGGTATCAATCAGCCCCAGCATTTT. Residues: CASAPGINQPQHF.

The rearrangement links TRBV20-1 to TRBJ1-5; D is unresolved. This CDR3 region has 16 residues. The V gene's germline CDR1 is DFQATT and CDR2 SNEGSKA (reference sequence). V dropped 3 bases and J dropped 0 bases, with 15 bases sitting between them. CDR3 sequence reads: CSARFPNAYSNQPQHF. The CDR3, as DNA: TGCAGTGCTAGGTTCCCCAACGCTTATAGCAATCAGCCCCAGCATTTT.

A note on this clonotype: This CDR3 fails to terminate in the conserved phenylalanine or tryptophan, so it likely reflects a read error. The DNA is left out, because the CDR3 cannot be placed on it with certainty; the CDR3 is given as TCRdb lists it. This chain joins TRBV10-3 and TRBJ2-5; TRBD1, the D gene given by the table, was not confirmed from the DNA. Germline CDR1 is ENHRY and CDR2 is SYGVKD. The CDR3 contains 11 residues when both ends are counted. The CDR3 region is CAIREYGTTNY.

This clonotype was picked up many times. V is TRBV11-2 and J is TRBJ1-1; D may be TRBD1 (6 bases). The CDR3 has 15 residues. V was shortened by 5 bases and J by 5 bases, with 18 bases between the two germline ends. The germline gives CDR1 SGHAT, CDR2 FQNNGV. CDR3 loop: CASSADRTGGTEAFF. CDR3 coding DNA: TGTGCCAGCAGCGCCGACAGGACGGGAGGGACTGAAGCTTTCTTT.

This clonotype was seen a handful of times. CDR3 DNA sequence: TGTGCCAGCAGCTCGAGGGACAGGACAACTCCCTACGAGCAGTACTTC. Its protein is CASSSRDRTTPYEQYF. The chain has TRBV7-3 and TRBJ2-7; TRBD1 agrees at 8 bases. The germline V gene has CDR1 SGHTA and CDR2 FQGTGA. The CDR3 is 16 amino acids. V gave up 4 bases and J gave up 2 bases; unmatched junction bases: 10. The entire variable domain, with the rest obtained from reference TRBV7-3 and TRBJ2-7, is as follows: GAGVSQTPSNKVTEKGKYVELRCDPISGHTALYWYRQSLGQGPEFLIYFQGTGAADDSGLPNDRFFAVRPEGSVSTLKIQRTERGDSAVYLCASSSRDRTTPYEQYFGPGTRLTVT.

Concerning this clonotype itself: Since no conserved phenylalanine or tryptophan closes the CDR3, a read error is the likely cause. V gene TRBV19 combines with J gene TRBJ2-5; 10 bases agree with TRBD1. This CDR3 comprises 15 residues. Per germline, CDR1 LNHDA and CDR2 SQIVND (reference sequence). After removal of 5 bases from V and 4 bases from J, the junction contained 7 bases not matched to a gene. The CDR3 here is CASSLGQGEVETQYL. DNA of the CDR3: TGTGCCAGTAGTCTTGGACAGGGGGAGGTAGAGACCCAGTACCTC.

This clonotype was counted many times. This rearrangement joins TRBV4-3 to TRBJ2-7; D is perhaps TRBD1 (5 bases). This CDR3 is 16 amino acids long. V was cut by 0 bases and J by 3 bases, with 15 bases left in between. Germline values: CDR1 LGHNA, CDR2 YSLEER. DNA for the CDR3: TGCGCCAGCAGCCAAGAGCACAGAGTCAGGGACTACGAGCAGTACTTC. It is translated as CASSQEHRVRDYEQYF.

At least ten counts were recorded for this clonotype. This may arise from a read error, as a much more abundant clone is one base away. The genes are TRBV29-1 and TRBJ1-1; no clear D gene. CDR3 size: 14 residues. The V gene lost 6 bases and the J gene lost 3 bases, with 17 bases spanning the gap. Germline V gives CDR1 SQVTM, CDR2 ANQGSEA. As DNA, the CDR3 is TGCAGCGTGATCACTGATAGGGCGGACACTGAAGCTTTCTTT. It is translated as CSVITDRADTEAFF.

For this clonotype: An end of the junction differs from the germline gene, which may be a read error. The rearrangement joins TRBV25-1 to TRBJ2-7; 11 nucleotides align to TRBD2. Looked up from germline, CDR1 is MGHDK and CDR2 is SYGVNS. CDR3 size: 17 residues. The CDR3 reads CACSATQGTSGTYEQYF. DNA of the CDR3: TGTGCCTGCAGTGCCACCCAGGGGACTAGCGGCACCTACGAGCAGTACTTC.

The chain joins TRBV7-9 to TRBJ2-5, with D hard to call. V gave up 5 bases and J gave up 5 bases, with 18 bases separating them. The CDR3 totals 15 residues. From germline, CDR1 is SEHNR and CDR2 FQNEAQ (reference sequence). The CDR3 bases are TGTGCCAGCAGCACTACCGATCGCACCGGCGAGACCCAGTACTTC. Amino acids: CASSTTDRTGETQYF.

This clonotype was recorded at least ten times. The genes are TRBV7-2 and TRBJ1-2; 8 bases agree with TRBD1. There are 15 residues in the CDR3. V lost 4 bases and J lost 0; bases outside the gene matches: 4. Germline CDR1 SGHTA, CDR2 FQGNSA. The CDR3 region has the DNA TGTGCCAGCAGCTCCGGACAGGGAGCTAACTATGGCTACACCTTC. Translation gives CASSSGQGANYGYTF.

At least ten counts were recorded for this clonotype. The genes are TRBV5-8 and TRBJ1-2, with D possibly TRBD1 on 5 matching bases. CDR1 is SGHTS, CDR2 YDEGEE, per germline. Trimming removed 4 bases from V and 4 bases from J, with 14 bases in between. This CDR3 has 14 amino acids. The CDR3 sequence is CASSLGRGPYGYTF. The CDR3, as DNA: TGTGCCAGCAGCCTTGGGCGGGGACCCTATGGCTACACCTTC.

Worth noting for this clonotype: A read error may be the cause here, since a much bigger clone is one base away. The chain joins TRBV12-3 or TRBV12-4 to TRBJ1-3; D possibly corresponds to TRBD1 (6 bases). Trimming cost V 6 bases and J 11 bases, with 14 bases left between them. This CDR3 has 12 residues. The DNA for the CDR3 is TGTGCCAGCAGCTTAACAGGGACTGCCATATATTTT. It codes for CASSLTGTAIYF.

The V gene is TRBV29-1, the J gene TRBJ2-2, with 8 bases aligning to TRBD1. V trimming: 7 bases; J trimming: 4 bases; junction bases outside the gene matches: 8. The CDR3 has 14 residues. The germline V gene has CDR1 SQVTM and CDR2 ANQGSEA. CDR3 in amino acids: CSGTGTVGTGELFF. The CDR3 DNA reads TGCAGCGGGACAGGGACCGTGGGCACCGGGGAGCTGTTTTTT.

The sample holds one count of this clonotype. The J gene is TRBJ1-2, the V gene TRBV29-1; TRBD1 might be the D (5 bases). V was shortened by 8 bases and J by 6 bases, with 13 bases between the two germline ends. Looked up from germline, CDR1 is SQVTM and CDR2 is ANQGSEA. CDR3 size: 11 residues. The CDR3 DNA sequence: TGCAGCTTAGGCAGAGGGGATGGCTACACCTTC. This encodes CSLGRGDGYTF.

This clonotype has a count of ten or more. The genes are TRBV4-3 and TRBJ2-7; D perhaps matches TRBD1 (5 bases). The CDR3 spans 14 residues. CDR1 is LGHNA, CDR2 YSLEER, per germline. Trimming took off 4 bases at V and 0 bases at J, with 10 bases between the two ends. This chain's CDR3 is CASSRDSFSYEQYF. Here the CDR3 DNA reads TGCGCCAGCAGCCGCGACAGCTTCTCCTACGAGCAGTACTTC.

The V call is TRBV2, the J call TRBJ1-4; D is perhaps TRBD1 (6 bases). Trimming pared 4 bases from V and 8 bases from J, leaving 11 bases between. The CDR3 length is 13 residues. Germline CDR1 reads SNHLY; CDR2 reads FYNNEI. The CDR3 protein is CASSVRDTEKLFF. The CDR3, as DNA: TGTGCCAGCAGTGTCAGGGACACAGAAAAACTGTTTTTT.

This sequence joins TRBV29-1 and TRBJ1-5; D perhaps matches TRBD1 (5 bases). The V and J ends lost 6 bases and 1 base respectively, with 13 bases between them. Germline lookup yields CDR1 SQVTM and CDR2 ANQGSEA. The CDR3 is 14 amino acids. CDR3: CSVAGGVSNQPQHF. CDR3 DNA: TGCAGCGTGGCCGGGGGGGTGAGCAATCAGCCCCAGCATTTT.

This clonotype was detected only once. This rearrangement joins TRBV10-1 to TRBJ2-3; the D gene is possibly TRBD1 (5 bases). Germline V gene data show CDR1 as WNHNN and CDR2 as SYGVQD (reference sequence). Between the trimmed V and J ends, which lost 2 bases and 0 bases, there was a span of 9 bases. The CDR3 totals 15 residues. This CDR3 reads CASSERTRSTDTQYF. The CDR3 nucleotides are TGCGCCAGCAGTGAGAGGACACGTAGCACAGATACGCAGTATTTT.